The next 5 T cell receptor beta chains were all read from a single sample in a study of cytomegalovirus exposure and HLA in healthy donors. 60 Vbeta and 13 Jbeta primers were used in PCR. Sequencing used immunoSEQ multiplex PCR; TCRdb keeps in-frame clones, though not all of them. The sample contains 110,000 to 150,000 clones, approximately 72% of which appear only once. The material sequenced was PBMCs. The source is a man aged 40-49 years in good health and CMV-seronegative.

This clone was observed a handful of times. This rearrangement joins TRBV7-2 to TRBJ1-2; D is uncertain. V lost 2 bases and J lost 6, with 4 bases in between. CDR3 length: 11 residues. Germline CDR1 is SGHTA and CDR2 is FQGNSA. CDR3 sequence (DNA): TGTGCCAGCAGCTTACTTAATGGCTACACCTTC. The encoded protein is CASSLLNGYTF.

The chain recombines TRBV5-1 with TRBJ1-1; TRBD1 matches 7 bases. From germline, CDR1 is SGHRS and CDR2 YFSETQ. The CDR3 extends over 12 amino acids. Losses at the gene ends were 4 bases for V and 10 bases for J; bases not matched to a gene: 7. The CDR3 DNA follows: TGCGCCAGCAGCCTAGACAGGGTTCGAGCTTTCTTT. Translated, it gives CASSLDRVRAFF.

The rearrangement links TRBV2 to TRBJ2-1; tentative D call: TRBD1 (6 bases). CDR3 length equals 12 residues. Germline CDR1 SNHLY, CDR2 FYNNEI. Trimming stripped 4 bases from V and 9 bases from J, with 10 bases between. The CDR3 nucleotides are TGTGCCAGCAGTGTGGGGGCACGTGAGCAGTTCTTC. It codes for CASSVGAREQFF.

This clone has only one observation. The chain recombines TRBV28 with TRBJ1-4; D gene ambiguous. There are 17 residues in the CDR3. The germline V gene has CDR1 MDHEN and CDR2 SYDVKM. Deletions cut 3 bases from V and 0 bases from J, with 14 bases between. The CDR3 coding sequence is TGTGCCAGCAGTTTCTTGGCCGAAAGTGCAACTAATGAAAAACTGTTTTTT. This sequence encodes CASSFLAESATNEKLFF.

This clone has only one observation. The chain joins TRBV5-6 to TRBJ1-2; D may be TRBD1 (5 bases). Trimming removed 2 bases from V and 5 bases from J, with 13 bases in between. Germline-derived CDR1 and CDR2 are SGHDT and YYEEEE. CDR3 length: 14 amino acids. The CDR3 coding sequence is TGTGCCAGCAGCTTACTAGGGGAGGCTTATGGCTACACCTTC. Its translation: CASSLLGEAYGYTF.